A single sample is the source of the 26 T cell receptor beta chains below, sequenced in a study of shared clonotypes between healthy human individuals. CD45RO-negative, CCR7-positively selected cells formed the naive CD8 fraction, excluding terminally differentiated effector memory CD45RA+ cells. Libraries were prepared by immunoSEQ multiplex PCR; TCRdb keeps only in-frame clonotypes and omits some of them. The sample lists approximately 2,000,000 clones, 90% to 95% occurring once. The sequencing sample was made of naive CD8+ T cells from PBMCs. The receptors were sampled from a man aged 18 to 30 in good health. Some clones in this sample may be carry-over from other donors' samples.

This chain links TRBV7-9 with TRBJ1-5; possible D gene TRBD1, 5 bases. The CDR3 consists of 15 residues. From germline, CDR1 is SEHNR and CDR2 FQNEAQ (reference sequence). Trimming removed 1 base at V and 7 bases at J, with 14 bases between. CDR3: CASSLGGQGHQPQHF. The CDR3, as DNA: TGTGCCAGCAGCTTAGGAGGGCAGGGTCACCAGCCCCAGCATTTT. Drawing the rest from reference TRBV7-9 and TRBJ1-5, the complete variable domain is DTGVSQNPRHKITKRGQNVTFRCDPISEHNRLYWYRQTLGQGPEFLTYFQNEAQLEKSRLLSDRFSAERPKGSFSTLEIQRTEQGDSAMYLCASSLGGQGHQPQHFGDGTRLSIL.

The chain employs TRBV19 and TRBJ1-1, with D possibly TRBD1 on 6 matching bases. Germline lookup yields CDR1 LNHDA and CDR2 SQIVND (reference sequence). Trimming pared 10 bases from V and 1 base from J, leaving 16 bases between. CDR3 length equals 14 residues. CDR3 loop: CATSWRGQNTEAFF. The CDR3 nucleotides read TGTGCCACCAGTTGGAGGGGACAGAACACTGAAGCTTTCTTT.

V usage is TRBV7-2 and J usage is TRBJ1-5, with D tentatively TRBD1 (6 bases). Germline CDR1 reads SGHTA; CDR2 reads FQGNSA. V dropped 3 bases and J dropped 6 bases, with 15 bases sitting between them. CDR3 length equals 15 residues. CDR3 in DNA: TGTGCCAGCAGCTTGGGCAGGGGATTTAGTCAGCCCCAGCATTTT. Its protein is CASSLGRGFSQPQHF.

The CDR3 loop is CASSQAITKRKETQYF. The DNA of the CDR3 is TGCGCCAGCAGCCAAGCCATAACAAAACGGAAAGAGACCCAGTACTTC. This chain uses TRBV4-3 with TRBJ2-5; D is uncertain. Germline CDR1 is LGHNA and CDR2 is YSLEER. The ends were cut back, 1 base at V and 3 bases at J, with 15 bases in the middle. The CDR3 sequence is 16 residues long.

This chain links TRBV13 with TRBJ2-7; TRBD1 is a possible D gene (6 bases). The length of the CDR3 is 15 residues. V lost 4 bases to trimming and J lost 0 bases, with 13 bases between them. Germline V gene sequence: CDR1 PRHDT, CDR2 FYEKMQ (reference sequence). The CDR3 here is CASSSTRGNSYEQYF. CDR3 nucleotide sequence: TGTGCCAGCAGCTCCACTAGGGGGAACTCCTACGAGCAGTACTTC.

This chain uses TRBV11-2 with TRBJ1-4; weak D call: TRBD1 (5 bases). Germline CDR1 reads SGHAT; CDR2 reads FQNNGV. Trimming left V 6 bases short and J 1 base short, with 12 bases between. This CDR3 comprises 15 residues. CDR3 bases: TGTGCCAGCAGGACCACGGGGGGAACTAATGAAAAACTGTTTTTT. Its translation is CASRTTGGTNEKLFF.

The gene calls are TRBV15 and TRBJ2-2; D unresolved. This CDR3 spans 14 amino acids. CDR1 and CDR2 (germline): LNHNV, YYDKDF (reference sequence). V was pared by 4 bases and J by 7 bases, with 13 bases between. CDR3 sequence reads: CATSTRTQHGELFF. Here the CDR3 DNA reads TGTGCCACCAGCACGCGGACGCAACACGGGGAGCTGTTTTTT.

V and J are TRBV11-2 and TRBJ1-2; maybe TRBD1 (5 bases). V lost 6 bases, J lost 8 bases, and 13 bases lay in between. The CDR3 has 12 amino acids. Germline loops: CDR1 SGHAT, CDR2 FQNNGV. CDR3 bases: TGTGCCAGCAGAGGGACTGTTCCGGGCTACACCTTC. Translating it yields CASRGTVPGYTF. The full variable domain, its missing parts supplied by reference TRBV11-2 and TRBJ1-2, is EAGVAQSPRYKIIEKRQSVAFWCNPISGHATLYWYQQILGQGPKLLIQFQNNGVVDDSQLPKDRFSAERLKGVDSTLKIQPAKLEDSAVYLCASRGTVPGYTFGSGTRLTVV.

The chain employs TRBV19 and TRBJ2-7; D might be TRBD2 (6 bases). The CDR3 is 14 amino acids. V dropped 7 bases and J dropped 2 bases, with 15 bases sitting between them. Germline CDR1 is LNHDA and CDR2 is SQIVND (reference sequence). As DNA, the CDR3 is TGTGCCAGTAAAGTAGCGGAACATACCTACGAGCAGTACTTC. Translating it yields CASKVAEHTYEQYF.

The genes are TRBV27 and TRBJ2-1, with TRBD1 matching over 7 bases. CDR3 length equals 16 residues. Trimming cost V 7 bases and J 0 bases; bases outside gene matches: 9. Per germline, CDR1 MNHEY and CDR2 SMNVEV (reference sequence). The CDR3 sequence: CASTPGGVFSYNEQFF. CDR3 bases: TGTGCCAGCACCCCAGGGGGAGTCTTCTCCTACAATGAGCAGTTCTTC.

This clone was observed once. J is TRBJ2-7 and V is TRBV6-5; 7 positions match TRBD1. The CDR3 spans 14 residues. Germline V gives CDR1 MNHEY, CDR2 SVGAGI. V lost 6 bases and J lost 6; bases outside the gene matches: 11. The CDR3 DNA is TGTGCCAGCAGACAGGGGCAGGGGTTTTCCGAGCAGTACTTC. Residues: CASRQGQGFSEQYF.

J is TRBJ2-7 and V is TRBV27, with D hard to call. From germline, CDR1 is MNHEY and CDR2 SMNVEV (reference sequence). Deletions cut 2 bases from V and 3 bases from J, with 11 bases between. The CDR3 runs 14 residues. CDR3 DNA: TGTGCCAGCAGTTTAACACAGCTAAACTACGAGCAGTACTTC. Protein sequence: CASSLTQLNYEQYF.

The chain uses TRBV15 and TRBJ2-1, with D perhaps assigned TRBD1 or TRBD2 (5 bases each). This CDR3 region has 16 residues. Trimming removed 0 bases from V and 2 bases from J, with 11 bases in between. CDR1 is LNHNV and CDR2 is YYDKDF in the germline V gene (reference sequence). Here the CDR3 reads CATSRDMRGAYNEQFF. CDR3 nucleotides: TGTGCCACCAGCAGAGATATGAGGGGCGCCTACAATGAGCAGTTCTTC.

As for this clone: Within the sample, other DNA sequences also encode this same CDR3. The chain joins TRBV6-6 to TRBJ2-7; D unclear. Trimming left V 0 bases short and J 0 bases short, with 0 bases between. The CDR3 contains 12 residues. Looked up from germline, CDR1 is MNHNY and CDR2 is SVGAGI (reference sequence). DNA for the CDR3: TGTGCCAGCAGTTACTCCTCCTACGAGCAGTACTTC. Its translation is CASSYSSYEQYF.

The count of this clone is one. The rearrangement joins TRBV28 to TRBJ1-1, with TRBD1 as a possible D gene (5 bases). The CDR3 has 15 amino acids. Germline-derived CDR1 and CDR2 are MDHEN and SYDVKM. The V end was cut by 3 bases, the J end by 4 bases, with 15 bases between. The CDR3 here is CASSLILGGGTEAFF. The CDR3 nucleotides are TGTGCCAGCAGTTTGATATTGGGTGGGGGCACTGAAGCTTTCTTT.

The chain is built from TRBV14 and TRBJ1-1; D uncertain. The CDR3 loop spans 14 amino acids. Germline V lookup: CDR1 SGHDN, CDR2 FVKESK. Trimming removed 1 base from V and 0 bases from J, with 6 bases in between. The CDR3 nucleotides are TGTGCCAGCAGCCAAGTCGGAATGAACACTGAAGCTTTCTTT. Its protein product is CASSQVGMNTEAFF.

The chain links TRBV28 to TRBJ2-6; D is uncertain. The ends were cut back, 3 bases at V and 1 base at J, with 13 bases in the middle. This CDR3 contains 17 residues. CDR1 and CDR2 (germline): MDHEN, SYDVKM. DNA for the CDR3: TGTGCCAGCAGTTTCACACCCCGCTCTTCTGGGGCCAACGTCCTGACTTTC. Translation: CASSFTPRSSGANVLTF.

A single count supports this clone. The chain joins TRBV15 to TRBJ2-1; TRBD1 might be the D (6 bases). In germline, CDR1 is LNHNV, CDR2 YYDKDF (reference sequence). Trimming pared 5 bases from V and 3 bases from J, leaving 11 bases between. This CDR3 region has 14 residues. The CDR3, as DNA: TGTGCCACCAGCGGTAGGACAGACTACAATGAGCAGTTCTTC. It encodes CATSGRTDYNEQFF.

CDR3 protein: CASSGTEGPSYEQYF. The CDR3 nucleotides read TGTGCCAGCAGCGGGACCGAGGGGCCTTCCTACGAGCAGTACTTC. The chain carries TRBV2 and TRBJ2-7; possibly TRBD1 or TRBD2 for D (5 bases each). The CDR3 covers 15 residues. Trimming stripped 6 bases from V and 1 base from J, with 16 bases between. The germline CDR1 and CDR2 sequences are SNHLY and FYNNEI.

The J gene is TRBJ2-7, the V gene TRBV19; either TRBD1 or TRBD2 may fit D (5 bases each). The V end was cut by 8 bases, the J end by 2 bases, with 7 bases between. This CDR3 comprises 11 residues. Germline loops: CDR1 LNHDA, CDR2 SQIVND (reference sequence). The CDR3 coding sequence is TGTGCCAGTGGGGACCCCTACGAGCAGTACTTC. This sequence encodes CASGDPYEQYF.

V usage is TRBV29-1 and J usage is TRBJ2-7; D is possibly TRBD1 (6 bases). Trimming pared 3 bases from V and 3 bases from J, leaving 12 bases between. The CDR3 contains 13 residues. Germline-derived CDR1 and CDR2 are SQVTM and ANQGSEA. The CDR3 nucleotides are TGCAGCGTTGACGGGGACACTAACTACGAGCAGTACTTC. Translation gives CSVDGDTNYEQYF.

For this clone: Other DNA sequences of this sample code for an identical CDR3. CDR3 residues: CASSITSGSSYNEQFF. The CDR3 DNA follows: TGTGCCAGTAGTATAACTAGCGGGAGTTCCTACAATGAGCAGTTCTTC. The J gene is TRBJ2-1, the V gene TRBV19, with 11 bases aligning to TRBD2. CDR1 LNHDA and CDR2 SQIVND come from the germline V gene (reference sequence). This CDR3 contains 16 residues. V lost 2 bases to trimming and J lost 1 base; unmatched junction nucleotides: 1.

The chain combines TRBV13 with TRBJ2-1, with D possibly being TRBD2 (6 bases). V was trimmed by 4 bases and J by 10 bases, leaving 11 bases between them. The CDR3 runs to 12 residues. Germline lookup yields CDR1 PRHDT and CDR2 FYEKMQ (reference sequence). Here the CDR3 DNA reads TGTGCCAGCAGCTCGGGACTCCTCGAGCAGTTCTTC. It yields the protein CASSSGLLEQFF.

The chain combines TRBV6-5 with TRBJ1-5; D is ambiguous. Germline values: CDR1 MNHEY, CDR2 SVGAGI. The CDR3 extends over 13 amino acids. With 6 bases removed from V and 6 bases from J, the gap between germline ends came to 12 bases. CDR3 nucleotide sequence: TGTGCCAGCAGCTCTATACGAGGTCAGCCCCAGCATTTT. Its protein is CASSSIRGQPQHF.

The chain recombines TRBV18 with TRBJ2-7, with D unresolved. This CDR3 comprises 16 residues. Germline V gene sequence: CDR1 KGHSH, CDR2 LQKENI. The ends were cut back, 0 bases at V and 3 bases at J, with 15 bases in the middle. The CDR3 DNA reads TGTGCCAGCTCACCACCGTCGACTCTGTGGGACTACGAGCAGTACTTC. Its protein product is CASSPPSTLWDYEQYF.

V usage is TRBV7-8 and J usage is TRBJ1-3; no firm D call. Looked up from germline, CDR1 is SGHVS and CDR2 is FQNEAQ. The CDR3 is 15 amino acids. Trimming shortened V by 1 base and J by 0 bases, and 7 bases separated the two germline ends. For the CDR3, the DNA is TGTGCCAGCAGCTTAGGACGGAACTCTGGAAACACCATATATTTT. It specifies CASSLGRNSGNTIYF.